This T cell receptor beta chain was captured by sequencing in a study of OX40 agonist ivuxolimab in advanced cancers. Study at large: It was ivuxolimab, an agonistic anti-OX40 (CD134) antibody, that patients were treated with.

On this clone itself: This same CDR3 is encoded by further DNA sequences in the sample.

The CDR3 has 14 amino acids. V was pared by 6 bases and J by 10 bases, with 11 bases of the junction left unmatched. In germline, CDR1 is SEHNR, CDR2 FQNEAQ (reference sequence). Assay: immunoSEQ multiplex PCR; the TCRdb copy retains only in-frame clones and omits some. The table includes 25,000 to 35,000 clones, approximately 86% detected once. This specimen was CD4+ or CD8+ T cells sorted from blood, taken in a trial of the OX40 agonist ivuxolimab. The J gene is TRBJ2-7, the V gene TRBV7-9; 11 bases match TRBD2. The receptor was derived from an adult with an advanced solid tumor such as melanoma, head and neck, liver or kidney cancer. CDR3 DNA sequence: TGTGCCAGCAGTTTAACTAGCGGGAGTATCGAACAGTACTTC. It codes for CASSLTSGSIEQYF.